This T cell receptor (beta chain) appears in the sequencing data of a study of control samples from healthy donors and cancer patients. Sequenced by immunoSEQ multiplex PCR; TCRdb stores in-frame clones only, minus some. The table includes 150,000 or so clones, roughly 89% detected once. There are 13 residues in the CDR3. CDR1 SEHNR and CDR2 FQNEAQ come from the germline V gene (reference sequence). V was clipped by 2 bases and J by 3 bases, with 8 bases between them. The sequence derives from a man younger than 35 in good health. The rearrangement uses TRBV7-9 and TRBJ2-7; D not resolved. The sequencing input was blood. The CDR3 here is CASSLKQNYEQYF. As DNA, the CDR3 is TGTGCCAGCAGCTTAAAACAGAACTACGAGCAGTACTTC.